A selection of T cell receptor beta chains follows, all from one sample in a study of blood T cell repertoires in COVID-19. Sequencing was performed with immunoSEQ multiplex PCR; in TCRdb, only in-frame clones are kept and a portion is missing. The sample records tens of thousands of clones, 81% being singletons. Source material: peripheral blood. All receptors come from a man in his sixties or seventies with COVID-19, enrolled during active disease. The CDR3 runs from the conserved cysteine through the conserved F or W. D genes are given only for firm matches. Only some rows state a clone size, as once, few, many or a class for expanded clones.

14,TRBV2,TRBJ2-5,TRBD2,-,CASSILAGRETQYF,TGTGCCAGCAGTATTCTAGCGGGAAGGGAGACCCAGTACTTC
17,TRBV4-3,TRBJ2-7,-,-,CASSPHLGQGSMGEQYF,TGCGCCAGCAGCCCTCATTTGGGGCAGGGCTCGATGGGCGAGCAGTACTTC
14,TRBV24-1,TRBJ2-1,-,-,CATSDFSPNNEQFF,TGTGCCACCAGTGATTTTAGCCCGAACAATGAGCAGTTCTTC
16,TRBV6-1,TRBJ2-1,TRBD2,-,CASSEAGGTSNDEQFF,TGTGCCAGCAGTGAAGCAGGGGGGACTAGTAACGATGAGCAGTTCTTC
14,TRBV19,TRBJ2-1,TRBD1,-,CASSIRQGQNEQFF,TGTGCCAGTAGTATACGACAGGGACAAAATGAGCAGTTCTTC
13,TRBV28,TRBJ1-2,-,-,CASSLPANYGYTF,TGTGCCAGCAGTTTACCTGCTAACTATGGCTACACCTTC
14,TRBV5-4,TRBJ2-2,-,medium-sized,CASSVGGGVGKLFF,TGTGCCAGCAGTGTGGGAGGGGGAGTAGGGAAGCTGTTTTTT
14,TRBV9,TRBJ2-1,-,-,CASSVGQGGHEQFF,TGTGCCAGCAGCGTAGGGCAGGGGGGCCATGAGCAGTTCTTC
17,TRBV4-2,TRBJ2-3,-,-,CASSQDVFPSGTDTQYF,TGTGCCAGCAGCCAAGATGTTTTTCCTAGCGGCACAGATACGCAGTATTTT
13,TRBV28,TRBJ1-5,-,-,CAHKLRGDQPQHF,TGTGCCCACAAGCTACGGGGAGATCAGCCCCAGCATTTT
14,TRBV28,TRBJ2-7,TRBD2,-,CASRSAGDIQEQYF,TGTGCCAGCAGGTCAGCGGGAGATATACAAGAGCAGTACTTC
12,TRBV2,TRBJ1-1,-,-,CASPTRTDEAFF,TGTGCCAGCCCGACCCGGACAGATGAAGCTTTCTTT
14,TRBV5-4,TRBJ2-1,-,-,CASSFRTQANEQFF,TGTGCCAGCAGCTTTCGGACTCAGGCCAATGAGCAGTTCTTC
14,TRBV6-2/TRBV6-3,TRBJ2-5,-,-,CASSGAGPQETQYF,TGTGCCAGCAGTGGAGCGGGCCCCCAAGAGACCCAGTACTTC
14,TRBV10-3,TRBJ1-2,TRBD1,-,CAISDAGGLSGYTF,TGTGCCATCAGTGATGCAGGGGGATTGAGTGGCTACACCTTC
19,TRBV7-2,TRBJ2-2,-,-,CASSLVGVALGVYTGELFF,TGTGCCAGCAGCTTAGTCGGGGTAGCTCTTGGGGTGTACACCGGGGAGCTGTTTTTT
13,TRBV3-1/TRBV3-2,TRBJ2-2,-,-,CASSQTMNGELFF,TGTGCCAGCAGCCAAACTATGAACGGGGAGCTGTTTTTT
14,TRBV7-3,TRBJ2-2,-,-,CASSFPGNTGELFF,TGTGCCAGCAGCTTTCCAGGGAACACCGGGGAGCTGTTTTTT
14,TRBV4-2,TRBJ2-1,-,-,CASSPRPLPNEQFF,TGTGCCAGCAGCCCCCGTCCGCTACCCAATGAGCAGTTCTTC
14,TRBV28,TRBJ1-4,-,-,CASSLSKAGEKLFF,TGTGCCAGCAGTTTATCTAAGGCAGGGGAAAAACTGTTTTTT
15,TRBV27,TRBJ2-7,TRBD2,-,CASSPLAGGSYEQYF,TGTGCCAGCAGTCCGCTAGCGGGAGGCTCCTACGAGCAGTACTTC
14,TRBV5-6,TRBJ1-6,-,-,CASSLIRGSSPLHF,TGTGCCAGCAGCTTGATCCGAGGCTCTTCACCCCTCCACTTT
16,TRBV4-3,TRBJ2-1,-,-,CASSQSPASYYNEQFF,TGCGCCAGCAGCCAAAGCCCCGCGTCGTACTACAATGAGCAGTTCTTC
15,TRBV27,TRBJ2-1,TRBD2,-,CASSARQRDYNEQFF,TGTGCCAGCAGCGCCCGACAGCGGGACTACAATGAGCAGTTCTTC